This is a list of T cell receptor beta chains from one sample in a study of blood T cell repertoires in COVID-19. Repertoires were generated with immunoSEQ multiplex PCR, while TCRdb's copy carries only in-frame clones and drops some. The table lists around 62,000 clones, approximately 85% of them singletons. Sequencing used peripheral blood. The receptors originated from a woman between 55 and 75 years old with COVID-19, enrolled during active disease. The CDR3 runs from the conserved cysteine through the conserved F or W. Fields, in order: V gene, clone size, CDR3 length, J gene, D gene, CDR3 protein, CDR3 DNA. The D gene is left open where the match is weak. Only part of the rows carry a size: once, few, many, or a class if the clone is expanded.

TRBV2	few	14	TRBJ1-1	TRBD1	CASRETTGGTEAFF	TGTGCCAGCAGGGAAACGACAGGGGGCACTGAAGCTTTCTTT
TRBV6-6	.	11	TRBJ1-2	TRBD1	CASSTDRAVYF	TGTGCCAGCAGTACGGACAGGGCAGTATACTTC
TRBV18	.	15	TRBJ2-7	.	CASSPRTDLSYEQYF	TGTGCCAGCTCACCTCGGACAGATCTCTCCTACGAGCAGTACTTC
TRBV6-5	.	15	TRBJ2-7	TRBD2	CASSYSGLGLYEQYF	TGTGCCAGCAGTTACTCCGGACTAGGGCTTTACGAGCAGTACTTC
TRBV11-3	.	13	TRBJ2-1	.	CASGNQGVNEQFF	TGTGCCAGCGGGAACCAGGGTGTTAATGAGCAGTTCTTC
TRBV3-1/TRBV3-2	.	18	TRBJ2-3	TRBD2	CASSQLAGGLWGTDTQYF	TGTGCCAGCAGCCAACTCGCGGGAGGACTCTGGGGCACAGATACGCAGTATTTT
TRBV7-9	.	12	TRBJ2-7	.	CASSSPYDEQYF	TGTGCCAGCAGCTCCCCCTACGACGAGCAGTACTTC
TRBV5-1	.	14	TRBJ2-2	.	CASSPGALTGELFF	TGCGCCAGCAGCCCCGGTGCCCTCACCGGGGAGCTGTTTTTT
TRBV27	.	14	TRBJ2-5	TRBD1	CASSTGQVAETQYF	TGTGCCAGCAGTACAGGACAGGTCGCAGAGACCCAGTACTTC
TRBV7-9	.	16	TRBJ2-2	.	CASSHRGLLNTGELFF	TGTGCCAGCAGCCACCGTGGACTACTGAACACCGGGGAGCTGTTTTTT
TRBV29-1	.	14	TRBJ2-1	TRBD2	CSVWGTSPYNEQFF	TGCAGCGTTTGGGGGACTAGCCCGTACAATGAGCAGTTCTTC
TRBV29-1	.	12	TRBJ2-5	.	CSVEEGSETQYF	TGCAGCGTTGAGGAGGGCTCGGAGACCCAGTACTTC
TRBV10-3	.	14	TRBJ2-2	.	CAISDRTDTGELFF	TGTGCCATCAGTGACCGGACAGACACCGGGGAGCTGTTTTTT
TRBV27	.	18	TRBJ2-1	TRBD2	CANGRPTSGGPSYNEQFF	TGTGCCAACGGCCGACCTACTTCGGGAGGGCCTTCCTACAATGAGCAGTTCTTC
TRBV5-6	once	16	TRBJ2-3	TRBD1	CASSLYVTGDWDTQYF	TGTGCCAGCAGCTTGTACGTGACAGGGGATTGGGATACGCAGTATTTT
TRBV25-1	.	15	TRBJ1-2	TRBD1	CASSEPSQGGGGYTF	TGTGCCAGCAGTGAGCCCTCACAGGGGGGTGGTGGCTACACCTTC
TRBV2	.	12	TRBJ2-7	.	CAQGGLAYEQYF	TGTGCCCAGGGGGGCTTGGCCTACGAGCAGTACTTC
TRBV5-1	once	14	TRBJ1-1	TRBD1	CASSTDRGNTEAFF	TGCGCCAGCAGCACGGACAGGGGGAACACTGAAGCTTTCTTT
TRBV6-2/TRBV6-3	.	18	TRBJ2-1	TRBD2	CASSYGLAGGKPYNEQFF	TGTGCCAGCAGTTACGGACTAGCGGGGGGAAAACCCTACAATGAGCAGTTCTTC
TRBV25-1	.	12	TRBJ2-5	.	CASRGELETQYF	TGTGCCAGCAGGGGAGAGTTAGAGACCCAGTACTTC
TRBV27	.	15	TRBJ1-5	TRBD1	CASSLSGTDNQPQHF	TGTGCCAGCAGTTTATCGGGGACAGACAATCAGCCCCAGCATTTT
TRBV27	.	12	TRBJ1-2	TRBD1	CASSKGASGYTF	TGTGCCAGCAGTAAGGGGGCGAGTGGCTACACCTTC
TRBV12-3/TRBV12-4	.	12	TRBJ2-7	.	CASSLGIYEQYF	TGTGCCAGCAGTCTCGGGATCTACGAGCAGTACTTC
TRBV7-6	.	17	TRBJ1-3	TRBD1	CASSSTGGLSSGNTIYF	TGTGCCAGCAGCTCGACAGGGGGCTTGAGCTCTGGAAACACCATATATTTT